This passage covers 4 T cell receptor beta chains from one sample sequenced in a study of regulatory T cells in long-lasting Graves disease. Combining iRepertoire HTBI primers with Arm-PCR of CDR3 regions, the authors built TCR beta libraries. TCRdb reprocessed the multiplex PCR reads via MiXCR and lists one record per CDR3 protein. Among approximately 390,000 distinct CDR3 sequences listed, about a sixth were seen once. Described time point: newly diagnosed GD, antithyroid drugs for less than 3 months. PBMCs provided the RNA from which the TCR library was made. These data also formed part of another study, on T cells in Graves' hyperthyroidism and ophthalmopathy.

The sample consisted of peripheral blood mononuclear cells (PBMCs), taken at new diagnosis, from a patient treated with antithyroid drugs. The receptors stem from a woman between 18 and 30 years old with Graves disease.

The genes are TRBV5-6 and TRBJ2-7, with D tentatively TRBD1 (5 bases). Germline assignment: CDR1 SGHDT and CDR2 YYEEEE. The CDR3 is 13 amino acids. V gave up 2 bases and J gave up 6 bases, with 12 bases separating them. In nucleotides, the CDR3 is TGTGCCAGCAGCTTCAGTGCAGGGCGCGAGCAGTACTTC. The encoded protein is CASSFSAGREQYF. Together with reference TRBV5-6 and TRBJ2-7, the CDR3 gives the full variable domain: DAGVTQSPTHLIKTRGQQVTLRCSPKSGHDTVSWYQQALGQGPQFIFQYYEEEERQRGNFPDRFSGHQFPNYSSELNVNALLLGDSALYLCASSFSAGREQYFGPGTRLTVT.

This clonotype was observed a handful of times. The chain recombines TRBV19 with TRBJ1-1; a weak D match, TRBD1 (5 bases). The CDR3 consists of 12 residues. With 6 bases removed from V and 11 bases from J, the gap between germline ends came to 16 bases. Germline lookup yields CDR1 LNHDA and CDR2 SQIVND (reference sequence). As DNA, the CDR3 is TGTGCCAGTAGCGAAACTGGGGGGTTTGCTTTCTTT. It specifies CASSETGGFAFF.

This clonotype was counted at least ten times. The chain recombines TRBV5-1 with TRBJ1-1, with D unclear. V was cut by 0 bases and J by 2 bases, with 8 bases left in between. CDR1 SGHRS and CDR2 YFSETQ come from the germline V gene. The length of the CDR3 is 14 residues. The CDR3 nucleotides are TGCGCCAGCAGCTTGGTTACGGCTAACACTGAAGCTTTCTTT. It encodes CASSLVTANTEAFF.

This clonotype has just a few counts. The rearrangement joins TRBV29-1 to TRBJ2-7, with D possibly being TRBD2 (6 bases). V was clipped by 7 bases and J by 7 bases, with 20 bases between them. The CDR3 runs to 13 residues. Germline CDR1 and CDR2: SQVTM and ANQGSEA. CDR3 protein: CSASSGSGGEQYF. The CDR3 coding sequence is TGCAGCGCCAGCAGCGGGTCGGGTGGGGAGCAGTACTTC.